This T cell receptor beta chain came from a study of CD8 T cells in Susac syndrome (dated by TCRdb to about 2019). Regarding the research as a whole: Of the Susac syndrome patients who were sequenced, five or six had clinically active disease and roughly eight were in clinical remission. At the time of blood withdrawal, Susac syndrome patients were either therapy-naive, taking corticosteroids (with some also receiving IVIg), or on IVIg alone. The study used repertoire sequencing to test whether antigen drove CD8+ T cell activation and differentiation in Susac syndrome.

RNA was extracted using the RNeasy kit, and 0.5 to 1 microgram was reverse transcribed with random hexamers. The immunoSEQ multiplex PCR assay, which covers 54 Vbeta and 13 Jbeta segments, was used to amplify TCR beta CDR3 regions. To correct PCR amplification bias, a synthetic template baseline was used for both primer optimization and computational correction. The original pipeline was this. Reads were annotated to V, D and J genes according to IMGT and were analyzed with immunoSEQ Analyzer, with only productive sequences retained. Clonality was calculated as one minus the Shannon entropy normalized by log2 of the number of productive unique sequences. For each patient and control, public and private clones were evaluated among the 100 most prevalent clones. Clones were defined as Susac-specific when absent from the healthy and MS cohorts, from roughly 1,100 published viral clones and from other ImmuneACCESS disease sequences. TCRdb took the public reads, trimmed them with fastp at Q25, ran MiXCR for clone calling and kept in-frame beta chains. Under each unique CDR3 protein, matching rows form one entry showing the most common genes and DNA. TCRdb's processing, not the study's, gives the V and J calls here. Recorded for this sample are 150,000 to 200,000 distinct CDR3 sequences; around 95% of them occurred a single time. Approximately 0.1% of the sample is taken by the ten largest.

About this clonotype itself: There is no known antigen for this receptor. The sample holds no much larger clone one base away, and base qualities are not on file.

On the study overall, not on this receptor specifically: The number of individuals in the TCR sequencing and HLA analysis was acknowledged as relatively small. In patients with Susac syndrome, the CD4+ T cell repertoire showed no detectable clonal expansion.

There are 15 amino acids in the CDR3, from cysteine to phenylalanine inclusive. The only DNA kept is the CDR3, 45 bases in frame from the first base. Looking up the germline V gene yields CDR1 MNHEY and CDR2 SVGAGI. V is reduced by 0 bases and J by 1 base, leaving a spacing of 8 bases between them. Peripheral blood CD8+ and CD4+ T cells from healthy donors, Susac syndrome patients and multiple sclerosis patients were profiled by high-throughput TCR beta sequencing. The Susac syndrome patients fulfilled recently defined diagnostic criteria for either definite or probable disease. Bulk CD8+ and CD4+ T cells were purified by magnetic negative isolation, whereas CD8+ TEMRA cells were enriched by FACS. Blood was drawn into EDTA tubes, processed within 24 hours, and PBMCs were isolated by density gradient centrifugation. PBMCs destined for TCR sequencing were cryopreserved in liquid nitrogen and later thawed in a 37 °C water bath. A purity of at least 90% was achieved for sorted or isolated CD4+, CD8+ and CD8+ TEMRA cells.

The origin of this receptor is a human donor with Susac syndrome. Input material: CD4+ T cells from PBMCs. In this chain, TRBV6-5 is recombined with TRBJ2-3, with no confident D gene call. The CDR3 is CASSYSSLGTDTQYF. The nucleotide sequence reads TGTGCCAGCAGTTACTCGAGCCTAGGCACAGATACGCAGTATTTT.